This passage covers 23 T cell receptor beta chains from one sample sequenced in a study of cytomegalovirus exposure and HLA in healthy donors. In the PCR, 60 Vbeta and 13 Jbeta primers were used. Assay used: immunoSEQ multiplex PCR; TCRdb lists only in-frame clones, some missing. This table has more than 150,000 clones, around 73% appearing once. Sequenced sample: PBMCs. All receptors derive from a male donor in good health and CMV-seronegative.

The chain has TRBV10-3 and TRBJ1-1, with TRBD1 identical over 9 bases. This CDR3 region has 13 residues. The germline gives CDR1 ENHRY, CDR2 SYGVKD. The V segment lost 6 bases and the J segment 7 bases; nucleotides outside the gene matches: 6. The CDR3 nucleotides read TGTGCCATCAGCCCACAGGGGGCAGGTGAAGCTTTCTTT. The encoded protein is CAISPQGAGEAFF.

The CDR3 DNA is TGTGCCAGTAGTCTCCTACAGGGGGCCGGCACAGATACGCAGTATTTT. This sequence encodes CASSLLQGAGTDTQYF. V is TRBV19 and J is TRBJ2-3; 9 bases are shared with TRBD1. V shed 5 bases, J shed 1 base, and the junction held 7 bases outside the gene matches. This CDR3 spans 16 amino acids. CDR1 and CDR2 (germline): LNHDA, SQIVND (reference sequence).

J is TRBJ2-1 and V is TRBV6-5, with D tentatively TRBD2 (6 bases). V gave up 1 base and J gave up 0 bases, with 7 bases separating them. The CDR3 covers 15 residues. Germline lookup yields CDR1 MNHEY and CDR2 SVGAGI. CDR3 in DNA: TGTGCCAGCAGTTACTTCGGGAGCTCCTACAATGAGCAGTTCTTC. It specifies CASSYFGSSYNEQFF.

The chain is built from TRBV10-3 and TRBJ1-5; TRBD1 agrees at 7 bases. Germline loops: CDR1 ENHRY, CDR2 SYGVKD. The V and J ends lost 6 bases and 5 bases, in that order; junction bases with no gene match: 7. This CDR3 spans 14 amino acids. The CDR3 nucleotides are TGTGCCATCAGCCGGGACAGCATTTATCAGCCCCAGCATTTT. It specifies CAISRDSIYQPQHF.

The chain couples TRBV28 to TRBJ2-3, with TRBD2 identical over 9 bases. CDR3 length: 16 residues. V shed 8 bases, J shed 1 base, and the junction held 10 bases outside the gene matches. The germline gives CDR1 MDHEN, CDR2 SYDVKM. This CDR3 is CASALAGQIRTDTQYF. The CDR3 DNA sequence: TGTGCCAGCGCCCTAGCGGGACAGATTCGCACAGATACGCAGTATTTT.

V and J are TRBV4-1 and TRBJ1-5, with D unclear. This CDR3 is 15 amino acids long. V was trimmed by 3 bases and J by 5 bases, leaving 14 bases between them. Germline-derived CDR1 and CDR2 are MGHRA and YSYEKL. Here the CDR3 reads CASSQAGRVHQPQHF. CDR3 in DNA: TGCGCCAGCAGCCAGGCGGGTCGGGTGCATCAGCCCCAGCATTTT.

The rearrangement joins TRBV19 to TRBJ2-2; D may be TRBD2 (5 bases). This CDR3 region has 15 residues. Trimming pared 3 bases from V and 4 bases from J, leaving 12 bases between. CDR1 LNHDA and CDR2 SQIVND come from the germline V gene (reference sequence). The CDR3 protein is CASSISLAVTGELFF. The CDR3 DNA is TGTGCCAGTAGTATCTCGCTAGCTGTCACCGGGGAGCTGTTTTTT.

This clone is a singleton in its sample. The V gene is TRBV7-2, the J gene TRBJ2-1; possible D gene TRBD2, 6 bases. Trimming pared 1 base from V and 3 bases from J, leaving 7 bases between. The CDR3 contains 14 residues. CDR1 is SGHTA and CDR2 is FQGNSA in the germline V gene. The CDR3 nucleotides are TGTGCCAGCAGCTTAGGGGGAGGCTACAATGAGCAGTTCTTC. Amino acids: CASSLGGGYNEQFF. The whole variable domain, filled in from reference TRBV7-2 and TRBJ2-1, reads GAGVSQSPSNKVTEKGKDVELRCDPISGHTALYWYRQSLGQGLEFLIYFQGNSAPDKSGLPSDRFSAERTGGSVSTLTIQRTQQEDSAVYLCASSLGGGYNEQFFGPGTRLTVL.

J is TRBJ2-6 and V is TRBV7-9; maybe TRBD1 (6 bases). The CDR3 sequence is 15 residues long. Germline loops: CDR1 SEHNR, CDR2 FQNEAQ (reference sequence). V was pared by 5 bases and J by 2 bases, with 10 bases between. CDR3: CASSVRGTGANVLTF. The CDR3 DNA follows: TGTGCCAGCAGCGTCAGGGGTACTGGGGCCAACGTCCTGACTTTC.

The V call is TRBV6-5, the J call TRBJ1-5; D not resolved. The germline V gene has CDR1 MNHEY and CDR2 SVGAGI. V shed 6 bases and J shed 7 bases, with 16 bases lying between them. This CDR3 region has 14 residues. Here the CDR3 DNA reads TGTGCCAGCAGGCGGGCAGGAGGAGGACAGCCCCAGCATTTT. As protein: CASRRAGGGQPQHF.

This clone was found a few times. This chain connects TRBV5-4 to TRBJ1-6, with unresolved D. Deletions cut 0 bases from V and 8 bases from J, with 12 bases between. The V gene's germline CDR1 is SGHNT and CDR2 YYREEE (reference sequence). This CDR3 contains 15 residues. CDR3 sequence (DNA): TGTGCCAGCAGCTTGGAAGGTCGGAGCGATTCACCCCTCCACTTT. It is translated as CASSLEGRSDSPLHF.

The rearrangement joins TRBV7-2 to TRBJ1-6, with D perhaps TRBD1 (6 bases). The CDR3 extends over 15 amino acids. V was cut by 1 base and J by 9 bases, with 13 bases left in between. In germline, CDR1 is SGHTA, CDR2 FQGNSA. The CDR3 protein is CASSLDIRGFSPLHF. As DNA, the CDR3 is TGTGCCAGCAGCTTAGATATCAGGGGCTTTTCACCCCTCCACTTT.

V and J are TRBV4-2 and TRBJ2-7, with TRBD2 matching over 10 bases. The V and J ends lost 0 bases and 2 bases, in that order; junction bases with no gene match: 4. The germline V gene has CDR1 LGHNA and CDR2 YNFKEQ. This CDR3 spans 16 amino acids. CDR3 sequence: CASSQDTSGIPYEQYF. CDR3 DNA: TGTGCCAGCAGCCAAGACACTAGCGGGATTCCCTACGAGCAGTACTTC.

The gene calls are TRBV10-3 and TRBJ1-5, with TRBD1 as a possible D gene (5 bases). Germline loops: CDR1 ENHRY, CDR2 SYGVKD. This CDR3 is 15 amino acids long. Trimming removed 0 bases at V and 2 bases at J, with 8 bases between. As DNA, the CDR3 is TGTGCCATCAGTGAGTCGTGGGGGGGCAATCAGCCCCAGCATTTT. Translated, it gives CAISESWGGNQPQHF.

This chain uses TRBV7-3 with TRBJ2-3; TRBD2 agrees at 8 bases. Trimming at V came to 5 bases and at J to 6 bases, leaving 10 bases not matched to a gene. This CDR3 contains 15 residues. CDR1 and CDR2 (germline): SGHTA, FQGTGA. CDR3 nucleotide sequence: TGTGCCAGCAGCCGAGCGGGAGCTGGGGGGGATACGCAGTATTTT. Its translation is CASSRAGAGGDTQYF.

The chain employs TRBV7-8 and TRBJ2-5; D call uncertain. The CDR3 loop spans 14 amino acids. Germline values: CDR1 SGHVS, CDR2 FQNEAQ. Trimming took off 4 bases at V and 4 bases at J, with 13 bases between the two ends. The CDR3 sequence is CASSSSLVPETQYF. As DNA, the CDR3 is TGTGCCAGCAGCTCTTCCCTCGTCCCAGAGACCCAGTACTTC.

In this sample, this clone turned up a few times. The chain combines TRBV28 with TRBJ1-6; no clear D gene. Deletions cut 2 bases from V and 4 bases from J, with 12 bases between. Germline V gene lookup returns CDR1 MDHEN and CDR2 SYDVKM. The CDR3 runs 16 residues. This CDR3 reads CASSLGEGGYNSPLHF. CDR3 bases: TGTGCCAGCAGTTTAGGGGAAGGAGGATATAATTCACCCCTCCACTTT.

As concerns this clone: At the DNA level, this CDR3 is encoded by other sequences in the same sample as well. The chain combines TRBV28 with TRBJ1-1, with TRBD1 as a possible D gene (5 bases). Trimming removed 3 bases from V and 3 bases from J, with 14 bases in between. The CDR3 extends over 15 amino acids. The germline V gene encodes CDR1 MDHEN and CDR2 SYDVKM. In DNA, the CDR3 is TGTGCCAGCAGTTTGGGGTTAGGGGCTTACACTGAAGCTTTCTTT. It yields the protein CASSLGLGAYTEAFF. Variable domain in full (rest from reference TRBV28 and TRBJ1-1): DVKVTQSSRYLVKRTGEKVFLECVQDMDHENMFWYRQDPGLGLRLIYFSYDVKMKEKGDIPEGYSVSREKKERFSLILESASTNQTSMYLCASSLGLGAYTEAFFGQGTRLTVV.

The CDR3 spells CASSLDRIYSGANVLTF. In DNA, the CDR3 is TGTGCCAGCAGCTTGGACAGGATCTACTCTGGGGCCAACGTCCTGACTTTC. This chain uses TRBV5-4 with TRBJ2-6; D is perhaps TRBD1 (5 bases). Looked up from germline, CDR1 is SGHNT and CDR2 is YYREEE (reference sequence). This CDR3 comprises 17 residues. Trimming removed 0 bases from V and 0 bases from J, with 10 bases in between. The entire variable domain, with the rest obtained from reference TRBV5-4 and TRBJ2-6, is as follows: ETGVTQSPTHLIKTRGQQVTLRCSSQSGHNTVSWYQQALGQGPQFIFQYYREEENGRGNFPPRFSGLQFPNYSSELNVNALELDDSALYLCASSLDRIYSGANVLTFGAGSRLTVL.

This chain joins TRBV6-5 and TRBJ1-1, with D perhaps matching TRBD1 (5 bases). Between the trimmed V and J ends, which lost 7 bases and 7 bases, there was a span of 10 bases. The CDR3 is made up of 11 amino acids. Germline-derived CDR1 and CDR2 are MNHEY and SVGAGI. In DNA, the CDR3 is TGTGCCAGCACCAACAGGATTGAAGCTTTCTTT. This sequence encodes CASTNRIEAFF.

The CDR3 DNA reads as TGTGCCAGCAGCCTTCTACCGGGAAAAGCGGGTAATGAGCAGTTCTTC. This gives the protein CASSLLPGKAGNEQFF. The rearrangement joins TRBV6-6 to TRBJ2-1; perhaps TRBD2 as D (6 bases). V dropped 6 bases and J dropped 7 bases, with 22 bases sitting between them. Germline CDR1 and CDR2: MNHNY and SVGAGI (reference sequence). The CDR3 totals 16 residues.

This clone was seen only a few times. The chain is built from TRBV6-1 and TRBJ1-4; D remains ambiguous. The V gene's germline CDR1 is MNHNS and CDR2 SASEGT. The V gene lost 4 bases and the J gene lost 13 bases, with 7 bases spanning the gap. CDR3 length: 10 amino acids. Here the CDR3 reads CASSGLALFF. The CDR3 nucleotides are TGTGCCAGCAGTGGGTTAGCACTGTTTTTT.

This clone was seen more than once but under ten times. The V call is TRBV19, the J call TRBJ2-7, with 9 bases aligning to TRBD2. V lost 5 bases and J lost 7; bases outside the gene matches: 9. The CDR3 extends over 14 amino acids. Germline CDR1 is LNHDA and CDR2 is SQIVND (reference sequence). As DNA, the CDR3 is TGTGCCAGTAGTTGGCGGGAGGGCCTAGGAGAGCAGTACTTC. This codes for CASSWREGLGEQYF. Combining the CDR3 with reference TRBV19 and TRBJ2-7 gives the whole variable domain DGGITQSPKYLFRKEGQNVTLSCEQNLNHDAMYWYRQDPGQGLRLIYYSQIVNDFQKGDIAEGYSVSREKKESFPLTVTSAQKNPTAFYLCASSWREGLGEQYFGPGTRLTVT.